This T cell receptor (beta chain) stems from a study of a mutant IDH1 vaccine in newly diagnosed glioma. About the research overall: Treated patients, averaging approximately 40 years, were roughly 60% male and roughly 40% female. Patients had received radiotherapy, temozolomide, or both previously, most receiving both. Study results and limitations: Top peripheral T cell clonotype shifts appeared unrelated to pseudoprogression.

The CDR3 has 14 residues. Germline V gene lookup returns CDR1 SEHNR and CDR2 FQNEAQ (reference sequence). Trimming pared 8 bases from V and 5 bases from J, leaving 18 bases between. Comment on this clone: The target antigen is unknown.

The time point was: week 35, safety follow-up. Vaccination used 300 ug of mutant IDH1 20-mer peptide per dose, with topical imiquimod. Sequenced by immunoSEQ multiplex PCR; TCRdb stores in-frame clones only, minus some. The table has some 48,000 clones, approximately 79% seen once. Sequenced material: PBMCs, taken from a glioma patient whose treatment included an IDH1 peptide vaccine. The J gene is TRBJ1-2, the V gene TRBV7-9, with D maybe TRBD1 (5 bases). The clonotype originates from a man between 35 and 55 years old with glioma. In nucleotides, the CDR3 is TGTGCCAGCCCCACGGGGGACGGGCCATATGGCTACACCTTC. Its protein product is CASPTGDGPYGYTF.